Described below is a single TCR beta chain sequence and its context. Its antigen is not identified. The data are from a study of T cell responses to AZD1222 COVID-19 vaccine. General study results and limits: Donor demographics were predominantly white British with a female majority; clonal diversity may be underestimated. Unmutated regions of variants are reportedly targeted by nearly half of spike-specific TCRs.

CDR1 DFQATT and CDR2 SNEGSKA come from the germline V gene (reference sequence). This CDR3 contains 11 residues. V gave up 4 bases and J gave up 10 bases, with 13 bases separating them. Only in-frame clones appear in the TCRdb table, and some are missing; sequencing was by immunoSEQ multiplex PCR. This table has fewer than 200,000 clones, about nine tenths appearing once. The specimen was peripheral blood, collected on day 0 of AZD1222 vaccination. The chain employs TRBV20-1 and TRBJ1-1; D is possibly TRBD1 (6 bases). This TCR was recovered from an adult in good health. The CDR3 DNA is TGCAGTGCTAATAACAGGGTAGGAGCTTTCTTT. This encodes CSANNRVGAFF.